The 9 T cell receptor beta chains presented below share a single source sample, sequenced in a study of cytomegalovirus exposure and HLA in healthy donors (TCRdb year 2017). The protocol used for the library was the immunoSEQ multiplex PCR assay. For the multiplex PCR, a mixture combining 60 forward primers for TCR Vbeta segments and 13 reverse primers for TCR Jbeta segments was used. In its TCRdb copy, this immuneACCESS table keeps in-frame sequences only and misses some clones. Where compared with another copy, unresolved V genes explain less than half of these, and the others have no known cause. The table for this sample lists under 200,000 clones; roughly 80% of them were counted only once. In total, the top ten clones hold less than 2.5% of the sample. Sequences were obtained from PBMCs. Source of these receptors: a male donor in good health and CMV-seronegative.

This sequence joins TRBV18 and TRBJ2-5; no reliable D call. Germline lookup yields CDR1 KGHSH and CDR2 LQKENI. The length of the CDR3 is 13 residues. Trimming removed 2 bases at V and 3 bases at J, with 7 bases between. CDR3 nucleotides: TGTGCCAGCTCACCAGGCCAGAAAGAGACCCAGTACTTC. Translation gives CASSPGQKETQYF.

The chain couples TRBV11-2 to TRBJ1-1; TRBD1 is a possible D gene (6 bases). The CDR3 totals 17 residues. The germline V and J ends were trimmed by 3 bases and 0 bases, with 17 bases remaining between them. Germline V gene lookup returns CDR1 SGHAT and CDR2 FQNNGV. CDR3 protein: CASSFIMGALMNTEAFF. The CDR3, as DNA: TGTGCCAGCAGCTTTATAATGGGGGCGCTTATGAACACTGAAGCTTTCTTT.

The chain joins TRBV19 to TRBJ2-2, with a tentative D call TRBD1 (6 bases). Germline V gene sequence: CDR1 LNHDA, CDR2 SQIVND (reference sequence). This CDR3 comprises 16 residues. The V end lost 3 bases, the J end lost 3 bases, and 14 bases lay between the germline ends. CDR3 loop: CASSMRQGLYTGELFF. DNA for the CDR3: TGTGCCAGTAGTATGCGGCAGGGGCTGTACACCGGGGAGCTGTTTTTT.

The chain combines TRBV19 with TRBJ2-7, with 7 bases that match TRBD2. Germline V gives CDR1 LNHDA, CDR2 SQIVND (reference sequence). V lost 4 bases and J lost 12; bases outside the gene matches: 12. The CDR3 has 13 amino acids. CDR3 amino acids: CASSTVRGDPAYF. The CDR3 region has the DNA TGTGCCAGTAGTACCGTTCGGGGGGACCCAGCGTACTTC.

This chain joins TRBV5-8 and TRBJ2-2; tentative D call: TRBD1 (5 bases). Trimming took 7 bases from V and 2 from J, leaving 12 bases between them. Germline assignment: CDR1 SGHTS and CDR2 YDEGEE. This CDR3 spans 14 amino acids. CDR3 sequence (DNA): TGTGCCAGCTCCCACAGGAGAAACACCGGGGAGCTGTTTTTT. Translating gives CASSHRRNTGELFF. The variable domain in full, with the rest retrieved from reference TRBV5-8 and TRBJ2-2, is EAGVTQSPTHLIKTRGQQATLRCSPISGHTSVYWYQQALGLGLQFLLWYDEGEERNRGNFPPRFSGRQFPNYSSELNVNALELEDSALYLCASSHRRNTGELFFGEGSRLTVL.

The gene calls are TRBV6-5 and TRBJ2-1; D ambiguous. Germline-derived CDR1 and CDR2 are MNHEY and SVGAGI. The length of the CDR3 is 12 residues. Trimming took 5 bases from V and 8 from J, leaving 10 bases between them. CDR3 in DNA: TGTGCCAGCAGTAGCGCCTTGGATGAGCAGTTCTTC. Its protein product is CASSSALDEQFF.

This sequence joins TRBV5-6 and TRBJ2-6; D perhaps matches TRBD2 (6 bases). Looked up from germline, CDR1 is SGHDT and CDR2 is YYEEEE. Trimming shortened V by 2 bases and J by 0 bases, and 12 bases separated the two germline ends. The CDR3 sequence is 17 residues long. The CDR3 nucleotides are TGTGCCAGCAGCTTTGACGGAGGGGTCTCTGGGGCCAACGTCCTGACTTTC. Translated: CASSFDGGVSGANVLTF.

The genes are TRBV9 and TRBJ2-1, with 12 bases lining up with TRBD2. This CDR3 is built from 16 residues. Looked up from germline, CDR1 is SGDLS and CDR2 is YYNGEE. With V trimmed by 0 bases and J by 10 bases, 8 bases remained unmatched. The CDR3 is CASSVGLAGGLREQFF. CDR3 coding DNA: TGTGCCAGCAGCGTAGGGCTAGCGGGGGGGCTGCGGGAGCAGTTCTTC.

CDR3 amino acids: CASSLDSNNEQFF. The CDR3 nucleotides read TGTGCCAGCAGCTTAGACAGTAACAATGAGCAGTTCTTC. This rearrangement joins TRBV11-3 to TRBJ2-1; D is unclear. The germline V gene encodes CDR1 SGHNT and CDR2 YENEEA. The CDR3 has 13 residues. Trimming cost V 0 bases and J 5 bases, with 5 bases left between them.